This TCR beta chain was sequenced in a study of CD8+CD57+ T cells in acquired aplastic anemia. The wider study: Across the sorted CD4+ and CD8+ cells, DNA amounts averaged roughly 3 ug. Findings of the study overall: Both patients and controls carried the same twenty-nine CD8+ CDR3 sequences.

A note on this clonotype: Its antigen is as yet unknown. The junction departs from germline at one end; a sequencing error may be responsible.

CDR3 length: 16 amino acids. The germline V gene encodes CDR1 DFQATT and CDR2 SNEGSKA (reference sequence). Using genomic DNA as the template, TCR beta VDJ and CDR3 profiling was carried out. TCRdb analysed the reads with MiXCR anew, one entry per CDR3 protein. The table has some 170,000 distinct CDR3 sequences, over 70% seen once; the top ten hold around 45%. The sequenced patients had an expansion of CD8+CD57+ cells seen by flow cytometry. Everyone among the patients had severe acquired aplastic anemia. Untreated patients provided the blood samples, with no therapy given before sampling. The receptor comes from a human donor with aplastic anemia. Source material: sorted CD4+, CD8+, or CD8+CD57+ T cells (not recorded which) from PBMCs. The chain joins TRBV20-1 to TRBJ2-2, with a tentative D call TRBD2 (6 bases). CDR3 loop: CSARGTPAGRIGELFF. The CDR3 coding sequence is TGCAGTGCCAGAGGGACCCCAGCGGGTCGGATTGGGGAGCTGTTTTTT.